These T cell receptor beta chains were read from a single sample in a study of shared clonotypes between healthy human individuals. Clones were sequenced by immunoSEQ multiplex PCR, and TCRdb holds only the in-frame ones, with some missing. This table holds 550,000 to 700,000 clones, roughly 72% found once. What was sequenced was memory CD4+ T cells sorted from blood. These receptor sequences come from a woman in her twenties or thirties in good health. The CDR3 runs from the conserved cysteine through the conserved F or W. Each record gives: J gene, V gene, clone size, D gene, CDR3 DNA, CDR3 protein. D genes are given only for firm matches. Some rows mark clone size as missing; the rest say once, few, many or name a class of expanded clone.

TRBJ2-6	TRBV5-4	-	-	TGTGCCAGCAGCTTGACCCAAAACTCTGGGGCCAACGTCCTGACTTTC	CASSLTQNSGANVLTF
TRBJ1-4	TRBV5-1	-	-	TGCGCCAGCAGCTCTACAGGGAAAGGGGAAAAACTGTTTTTT	CASSSTGKGEKLFF
TRBJ2-1	TRBV5-1	-	TRBD1	TGCGCCAGCAGCACACAGGGGGCGGGCTCCTACAATGAGCAGTTCTTC	CASSTQGAGSYNEQFF
TRBJ1-2	TRBV29-1	-	-	TGCAGCGTTGAGGACTTGATAGGCTATGGCTACACCTTC	CSVEDLIGYGYTF
TRBJ2-1	TRBV5-1	once	TRBD2	TGCGCCAGCAGCGGTAGTAGCGGGAGAAGTAACAATGAGCAGTTCTTC	CASSGSSGRSNNEQFF
TRBJ2-2	TRBV27	-	TRBD1	TGTGCCAGCAGTTTACGAGGACAGGGTTTAACTCCGAACACCGGGGAGCTGTTTTTT	CASSLRGQGLTPNTGELFF
TRBJ1-4	TRBV30	-	TRBD1	TGTGCCTGGAGTAGAAAAGACAGGGTTGAAAAACTGTTTTTT	CAWSRKDRVEKLFF
TRBJ2-5	TRBV7-6	-	-	TGTGCCAGCAGCTTAGGAAGGCAAGAGACCCAGTACTTC	CASSLGRQETQYF
TRBJ1-1	TRBV30	-	-	TGTGCCTGGAGTACCGAGAACACTGAAGCTTTCTTT	CAWSTENTEAFF
TRBJ2-3	TRBV15	-	-	TGTGCCACCAGCAGAGACAGGAGCCGTAGGGATACGCAGTATTTT	CATSRDRSRRDTQYF
TRBJ1-1	TRBV5-1	-	-	TGCGCCAGCAGCTCCCAATTACCAGGGGACACTGAAGCTTTCTTT	CASSSQLPGDTEAFF
TRBJ1-1	TRBV7-3	-	TRBD1	TGTGCCAGCAGCTTGACAGGGGGGATGAACACTGAAGCTTTCTTT	CASSLTGGMNTEAFF
TRBJ1-1	TRBV28	-	-	TGTGCCAGCAGGGCAGGGGATATTCTGAACACTGAAGCTTTCTTT	CASRAGDILNTEAFF
TRBJ1-5	TRBV28	-	-	TGTGCCAGCGAACGGAGGGGAACCGAGGCCCAGCATTTT	CASERRGTEAQHF
TRBJ2-7	TRBV15	-	-	TGTGCCACCAGCAGAGGGGTTACCTACGAGCAGTACTTC	CATSRGVTYEQYF
TRBJ2-5	TRBV10-1	once	-	TGCGCCAGCGACCCTCTTACGGGGGCGAGGGAGACCCAGTACTTC	CASDPLTGARETQYF
TRBJ1-4	TRBV5-1	few	TRBD1	TGCGCCAGCAGCTCGGGGACAGGGTACTACCTTGCAACTAATGAAAAACTGTTTTTT	CASSSGTGYYLATNEKLFF
TRBJ2-7	TRBV28	-	-	TGTGCCAGCACTAGAGGGACTGCAGGCTACGAGCAGTACTTC	CASTRGTAGYEQYF
TRBJ2-5	TRBV7-9	-	TRBD1	TGTGCCAGCAGCTTGGACAGGGGGAAAGAGACCCAGTACTTC	CASSLDRGKETQYF
TRBJ2-3	TRBV6-6	-	-	TGTGCCAGCAGGAGGGCGGACACAGATACGCAGTATTTT	CASRRADTDTQYF
TRBJ1-1	TRBV7-6	-	-	TGTGCCAGCAGCCTCAGGAGGGACACTGAAGCTTTCTTT	CASSLRRDTEAFF
TRBJ1-1	TRBV28	once	-	TGTGCCAGCAGTTTCATGGAGGACACTGAAGCTTTCTTT	CASSFMEDTEAFF
TRBJ2-1	TRBV7-2	few	TRBD2	TGTGCCAGCAGCTTAGCAGCGGGAGGGGGACACAATGAGCAGTTCTTC	CASSLAAGGGHNEQFF
TRBJ2-3	TRBV4-1	-	-	TGCGGCAGCAGCGGAACCGGGACCCTGGGTACTACGCAGTATTTT	CGSSGTGTLGTTQYF
TRBJ2-4	TRBV28	-	TRBD1	TGTGCCAGCAGGGTGACAGGGGTGAGTTCCAAAAACATTCAGTACTTC	CASRVTGVSSKNIQYF
TRBJ1-4	TRBV7-9	once	-	TGTGCCAGCAGTCCCGACCTGGGACTCAGAAGTGGGGAAAAACTGTTTTTT	CASSPDLGLRSGEKLFF
TRBJ2-7	TRBV28	once	TRBD2	TGTGCCAGCAGTTCGACTAGCGGCCCCTACGAGCAGTACTTC	CASSSTSGPYEQYF
TRBJ1-4	TRBV11-2	-	-	TGTGCCAGCAGCTTAGTGGGATATAATGAAAAACTGTTTTTT	CASSLVGYNEKLFF
TRBJ2-2	TRBV9	-	-	TGTGCCAGCAGCGTAACTACCGTAGCGAACACCGGGGAGCTGTTTTTT	CASSVTTVANTGELFF
TRBJ1-2	TRBV28	-	-	TGTGCCAGCACCACCTCAGGGGCGAATGGCTACACCTTC	CASTTSGANGYTF
TRBJ2-7	TRBV6-5	-	-	TGTGCCAGCAGTGAAAATCATGGCTACGAGCAGTACTTC	CASSENHGYEQYF
TRBJ2-3	TRBV30	-	-	TGTGCCTGGAGTGTACAAGGCCTAACAGGAAATACGCAGTATTTT	CAWSVQGLTGNTQYF
TRBJ2-7	TRBV2	few	-	TGTGCCAGCAGTGAAGTACGGACGAGTTACGAGCAGTACTTC	CASSEVRTSYEQYF
TRBJ2-3	TRBV2	-	-	TGTGCCAGCATATCTAAGGGGACAAACACAGATACGCAGTATTTT	CASISKGTNTDTQYF
TRBJ2-7	TRBV30	-	TRBD2	TGTGCCTGGTTTCCCCCGGGACTAGCGGGAGAGGGGCGATGGGTCGAGCAGTACTTC	CAWFPPGLAGEGRWVEQYF
TRBJ2-7	TRBV28	-	-	TGTGCCAGCAGTTTTGTTTCACAGGGCAGCTACGAGCAGTACTTC	CASSFVSQGSYEQYF
TRBJ2-7	TRBV25-1	-	TRBD2	TGTGCCAGCAGTGAATCTCCCGGGCTAGCGGGAGTTTTTGCCGAGCAGTACTTC	CASSESPGLAGVFAEQYF
TRBJ2-3	TRBV6-5	-	TRBD2	TGTGCCAGCAGTTACTCGATGGCGGGAGATCGGGATACGCAGTATTTT	CASSYSMAGDRDTQYF
TRBJ1-5	TRBV18	-	-	TGTGCCAGCTCGCCTATAGGGAGCAATCAGCCCCAGCATTTT	CASSPIGSNQPQHF
TRBJ1-1	TRBV4-1	-	TRBD1	TGCGCCAGCAGCCAAAGAGCGCTGGGGCAGGGGGCGAGGGCTGAAGCTTTCTTT	CASSQRALGQGARAEAFF